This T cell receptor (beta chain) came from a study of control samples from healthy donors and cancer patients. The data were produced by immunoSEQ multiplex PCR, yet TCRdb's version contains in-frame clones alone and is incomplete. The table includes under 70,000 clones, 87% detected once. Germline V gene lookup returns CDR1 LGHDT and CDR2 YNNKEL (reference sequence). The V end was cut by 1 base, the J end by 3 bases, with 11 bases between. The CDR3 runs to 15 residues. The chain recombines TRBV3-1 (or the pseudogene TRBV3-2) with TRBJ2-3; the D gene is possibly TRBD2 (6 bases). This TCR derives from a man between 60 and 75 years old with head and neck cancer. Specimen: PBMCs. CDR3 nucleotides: TGTGCCAGCAGCCAAGCGGGAGTCGAGACAGATACGCAGTATTTT. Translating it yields CASSQAGVETDTQYF.